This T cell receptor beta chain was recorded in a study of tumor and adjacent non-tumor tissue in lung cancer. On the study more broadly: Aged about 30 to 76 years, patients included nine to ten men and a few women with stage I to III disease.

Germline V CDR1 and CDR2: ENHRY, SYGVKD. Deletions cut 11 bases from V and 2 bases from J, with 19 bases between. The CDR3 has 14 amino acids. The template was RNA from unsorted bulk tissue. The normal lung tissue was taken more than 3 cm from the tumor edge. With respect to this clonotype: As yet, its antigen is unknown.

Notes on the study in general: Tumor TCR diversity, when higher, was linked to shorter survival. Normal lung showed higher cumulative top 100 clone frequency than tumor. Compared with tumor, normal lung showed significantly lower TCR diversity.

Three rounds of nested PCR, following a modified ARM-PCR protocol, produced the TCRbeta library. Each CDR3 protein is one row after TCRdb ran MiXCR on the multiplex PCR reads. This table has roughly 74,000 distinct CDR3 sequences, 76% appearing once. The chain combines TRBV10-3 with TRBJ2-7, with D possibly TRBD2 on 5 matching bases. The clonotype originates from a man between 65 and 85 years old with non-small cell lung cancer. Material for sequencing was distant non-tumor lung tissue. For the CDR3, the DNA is TGTGCCTGTACAACCGGGATAGACCCCTACGAGCAGTACTTC. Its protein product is CACTTGIDPYEQYF.